This T cell receptor (beta chain) comes out of a study of cytomegalovirus exposure and HLA in healthy donors. Trimming removed 0 bases from V and 4 bases from J, with 13 bases in between. The CDR3 is made up of 15 amino acids. CDR1 is MNHEY and CDR2 is SVGAGI in the germline V gene. Whereas donors were nominally healthy upon sampling, unrecorded immune exposures were probable. 60 Vbeta and 13 Jbeta primers were used in PCR. The data were produced by immunoSEQ multiplex PCR, yet TCRdb's version contains in-frame clones alone and is incomplete. The data hold approximately 280,000 clones, with over 85% observed a single time. Broader study findings: In vitro data verified three CMV-associated chains as specific for CMV antigens. TRBV6-2, TRBV6-3 and some other V segments were unresolvable in 87-base-pair reads.

A remark on this clone: Its matching antigen is unknown.

The J gene is TRBJ2-7, the V gene TRBV6-5; the D gene is possibly TRBD2 (6 bases). The clonotype originates from a woman younger than 30 in good health and CMV-seronegative. Sequenced sample: PBMCs. CDR3 nucleotides: TGTGCCAGCAGTTACTCTGGGGGGTACGGGTACGAGCAGTACTTC. Protein product: CASSYSGGYGYEQYF.